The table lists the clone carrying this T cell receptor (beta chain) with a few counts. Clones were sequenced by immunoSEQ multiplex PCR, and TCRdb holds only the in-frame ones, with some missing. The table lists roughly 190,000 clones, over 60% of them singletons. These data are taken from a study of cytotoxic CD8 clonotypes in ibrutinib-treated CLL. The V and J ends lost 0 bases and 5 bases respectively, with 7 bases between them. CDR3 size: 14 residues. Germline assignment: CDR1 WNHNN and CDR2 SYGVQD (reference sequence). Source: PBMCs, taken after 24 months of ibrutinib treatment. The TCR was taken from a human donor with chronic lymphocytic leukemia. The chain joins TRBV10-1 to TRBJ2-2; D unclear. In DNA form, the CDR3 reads TGCGCCAGCAGTGAGTCGTGGGGTACCGGGGAGCTGTTTTTT. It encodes CASSESWGTGELFF.